This TCR beta chain stems from a study of blood T cells in healthy people across ages (dated by TCRdb to 2015 to 2017). Study-level background: In model experiments, template switching captured roughly one uniquely barcoded TCR beta cDNA molecule for every two T cells. Using deep sequencing normalized with unique cDNA molecular identifiers, the study measured how TCR beta repertoire diversity changes with age. Donors were grouped into four age groups: young (average roughly 15 years), middle-aged (39), aged (approximately 67) and long-lived (about 89). Donors of different ages were randomly distributed across sequencing lanes to avoid experimental bias. For two donors (one aged 18 to 29 and one aged 80 or older), the study analyzed two additional independent replicas of 1 million unique cDNA reads from the same blood draw.

Systemically healthy Caucasian individuals from Russia, some 38 in total and aged about 6 to 100 years, were included as donors. Approximately 9.3 milliliters of peripheral blood were drawn from each donor into EDTA-treated Vacutainer tubes. Ficoll-Paque density-gradient centrifugation was used to isolate PBMCs, with at least 6.5 million per sample. Total RNA, at least 5.5 micrograms per sample, was extracted from PBMCs with Trizol reagent. For every donor, an aliquot of PBMCs went through flow cytometry to measure the percentages of naive CD45RAhigh/CD27high T cells. The library came from 5' RACE. Sequencing was performed on an Illumina HiSeq 2500. A second PCR of roughly 6 to 11 cycles was run with a J-beta primer mix and a sample-barcoded 5' primer. A template-switch 5' adaptor carrying 12 random nucleotides introduced a unique molecular identifier onto each TCR beta cDNA molecule. Each sample yielded at least 2.5 million CDR3-containing paired-end reads. First-strand cDNA synthesis was performed from all RNA using the Mint cDNA synthesis kit, with priming by a TRBC-specific oligonucleotide. After uracil-DNA glycosylase treatment, a first 18-cycle PCR used universal primers M1SS and BC2_uni_R on all cDNA. The published analysis was carried out like this. Normalization of each sample was performed by random selection of 1 million high-quality reads, each carrying a distinct molecular identifier. Reads sharing molecular identifiers were discarded rather than binned into consensus sequences. MiTCR, with a Q25 quality threshold and the strictest error-elimination algorithm, was used for CDR3 identification, clonotype clustering and error correction. Lower-bound total TCR beta diversity was estimated with a nonparametric unseen species model using Euler transformation. Using fastp trimming at Q25 and MiXCR clonotype assembly, TCRdb reanalyzed the public sequencing data and kept in-frame beta chains. Rows matching on CDR3 protein sequence are summarized as one entry with the most common DNA and genes. The V and J calls follow TCRdb's processing rather than the paper's. In all, the sample holds 850,000 to 1,100,000 distinct CDR3 sequences, and 35% to 40% of those were seen once. The top ten clonotypes cover roughly 14% of the sample.

Study-wide findings and limitations: Total diversity estimates from one million sequenced T cells were considered lower bounds and underestimates. Since profiling was done on bulk unsorted PBMCs, naive and antigen-experienced compartments could not be conclusively compared. Compared with the aged group, more naive CD4+ T cells, fewer expanded clones and increased TCR diversity were shown by the long-lived group, suggesting age selection. There was a strong correlation between observed TCR beta diversity and the percentage of naive T cells measured by flow cytometry. The CMV infection status of donors was not known, potentially confounding age-related changes in expanded clonotypes. Observed TCR beta diversity per million T cells fell roughly linearly with age, and a significant reduction was already apparent by age roughly 40.

Cut back by 6 bases and 1 base, the V and J ends lie 6 bases apart. CDR1 is given as DFQATT and CDR2 as SNEGSKA, both from the germline V gene (reference sequence). From cysteine to phenylalanine, the CDR3 is 11 amino acids long. The read is trimmed to its CDR3 DNA, 33 bases read in frame from base 1. A remark on this clonotype: It has no known antigen specificity. Base qualities were left out, and no much larger clone turns up one base away.

The origin of this receptor is a man between 18 and 29 years old in good health. This sequence uses TRBV20-1 and TRBJ2-5; a confident D gene designation cannot be given. The specimen sequenced was blood. This receptor has the CDR3 CSAYSQETQYF. The nucleotide sequence is given as TGCAGTGCCTACTCCCAAGAGACCCAGTACTTC.